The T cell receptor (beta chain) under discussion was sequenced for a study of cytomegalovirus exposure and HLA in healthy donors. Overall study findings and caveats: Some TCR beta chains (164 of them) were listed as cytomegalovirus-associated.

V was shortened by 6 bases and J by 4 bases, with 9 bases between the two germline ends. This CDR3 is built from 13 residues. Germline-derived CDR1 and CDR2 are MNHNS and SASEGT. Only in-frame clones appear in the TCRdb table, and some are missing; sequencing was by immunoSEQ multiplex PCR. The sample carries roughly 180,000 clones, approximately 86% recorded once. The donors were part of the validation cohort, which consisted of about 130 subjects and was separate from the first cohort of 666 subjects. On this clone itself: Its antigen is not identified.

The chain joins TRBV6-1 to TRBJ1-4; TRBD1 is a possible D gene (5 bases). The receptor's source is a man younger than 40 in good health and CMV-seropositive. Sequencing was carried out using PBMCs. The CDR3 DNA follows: TGTGCCAGCAGGTGGGACGATAATGAAAAACTGTTTTTT. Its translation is CASRWDDNEKLFF.